This T cell receptor (beta chain) originates from a study of PD-L1 blockade in urothelial cancer. In the study overall: Timepoints chosen for blood analysis were 3 weeks (second dose) and 6 weeks after treatment start.

The length of the CDR3 is 15 residues. J lost 3 bases, V lost 4 bases, and 7 bases had no gene match. CDR1 is SNHLY and CDR2 is FYNNEI in the germline V gene. The time point denotes: pretreatment peripheral blood. Using immunoSEQ multiplex PCR, the repertoire was profiled, and TCRdb retains in-frame clones only, with some absent. This sample yields tens of thousands of clones, of which 70% to 90% are seen a single time; under 15% belongs to the top ten. V gene TRBV2 combines with J gene TRBJ2-3, with 7 bases that match TRBD2. Sample: PBMCs, taken around atezolizumab (anti-PD-L1) treatment. The receptor was derived from a woman aged 55-69 years with urothelial cancer. CDR3 DNA sequence: TGTGCCAGCAGTGGGACGCTAGCGGAGACAGATACGCAGTATTTT. Translating it yields CASSGTLAETDTQYF.